This T cell receptor (beta chain) originates from a study of CD8 T cells in Susac syndrome. An amount of RNA that ranged from roughly 0.5 to 1 ug was reverse transcribed with random hexamers. Amplification of the TCR beta CDR3 was carried out by immunoSEQ multiplex PCR, which spanned a total of 54 Vbeta and 13 Jbeta segments. TCRdb re-derived calls from the immunoSEQ multiplex PCR reads in MiXCR, one entry per CDR3 protein. The top ten hold 0.12% of the sample, which has 110,000 or so distinct CDR3 sequences, around 93% seen once. This CDR3 comprises 13 residues. Per germline, CDR1 MNHEY and CDR2 SVGEGT. V was shortened by 5 bases and J by 4 bases, with 11 bases between the two germline ends. From blood CD8+ and CD4+ T cells, TCR beta sequences were generated. As controls, healthy donors matched for age and sex were used. The TEMRA cells underwent FACS enrichment, while the CD8+ and CD4+ T cells underwent negative isolation.

Input material: CD8+ T cells from PBMCs. The chain uses TRBV6-2 or TRBV6-3 and TRBJ1-2, with D maybe TRBD1 (5 bases). This sequence originates from a human donor in good health. CDR3 in amino acids: CASSPAGSYGYTF. DNA for the CDR3: TGTGCCAGCAGTCCCGCAGGGTCCTATGGCTACACCTTC.